One and the same sample provided the 9 T cell receptor beta chains below, sequenced in a study of monozygotic twins with inflammatory bowel disease. TCRdb reanalyzed the 5' RACE reads, giving one entry per CDR3 protein sequence and no DNA. The sample has around 230,000 distinct CDR3 sequences. The sample was blood. The receptors stem from a human donor with ulcerative colitis or Crohn's disease, or a healthy co-twin of an affected twin (not recorded which).

The rearrangement links TRBV5-1 to TRBJ2-2; TCRdb designates TRBD2, a call that cannot be tested without DNA. The germline CDR1 and CDR2 sequences are SGHRS and YFSETQ. This CDR3 is built from 15 residues. CDR3 protein: CASTARGQGPGELFF.

The chain combines TRBV7-9 with TRBJ1-1; TCRdb designates TRBD1, a call that cannot be tested without DNA. Germline V lookup: CDR1 SEHNR, CDR2 FQNEAQ (reference sequence). The CDR3 is 14 residues long. The CDR3: CASSLSSVNNEAFF.

This sequence joins TRBV7-6 and TRBJ1-4; no DNA is available, so the TRBD1 call from TCRdb remains unchecked. The CDR3 is 16 amino acids. CDR1 SGHVS and CDR2 FNYEAQ come from the germline V gene. The CDR3 spells CASSPRGGLEVEKLFF.

The J gene is TRBJ2-7, the V gene TRBV11-2; TCRdb outputs TRBD1, but without DNA this stays unchecked. CDR3 length equals 17 residues. The V gene's germline CDR1 is SGHAT and CDR2 FQNNGV. The CDR3 is CASSQMRGGESSYEQYF.

This chain uses TRBV4-1 with TRBJ2-7; TCRdb's assignment of TRBD2 cannot be checked, as there is no DNA. CDR1 MGHRA and CDR2 YSYEKL come from the germline V gene. The CDR3 consists of 14 residues. The CDR3 sequence is CASSQFSLRDEQYF.

The V and J genes are TRBV5-4 and TRBJ2-5; TCRdb gives TRBD2 as the D gene, but with no DNA this cannot be confirmed. The CDR3 is made up of 15 amino acids. Germline assignment: CDR1 SGHNT and CDR2 YYREEE (reference sequence). CDR3 protein: CASSSTTGTPGTQYF.

This rearrangement joins TRBV29-1 to TRBJ2-3; TCRdb's D call, TRBD1, is unchecked because there is no DNA. CDR1 SQVTM and CDR2 ANQGSEA come from the germline V gene. CDR3 size: 13 residues. This CDR3 reads CSVRTGIGDTQYF.

This chain links TRBV5-1 with TRBJ2-1; TCRdb calls TRBD1, which cannot be checked without DNA. CDR1 and CDR2 (germline): SGHRS, YFSETQ. The CDR3 covers 14 residues. CDR3 region: CASSLRTGPHEQFF. The complete variable domain, with remaining parts taken from reference TRBV5-1 and TRBJ2-1, reads KAGVTQTPRYLIKTRGQQVTLSCSPISGHRSVSWYQQTPGQGLQFLFEYFSETQRNKGNFPGRFSGRQFSNSRSEMNVSTLELGDSALYLCASSLRTGPHEQFFGPGTRLTVL.

The V and J genes are TRBV7-3 and TRBJ2-5; TCRdb calls TRBD1, which cannot be checked without DNA. Germline CDR1 reads SGHTA; CDR2 reads FQGTGA. The CDR3 covers 12 residues. CDR3 loop: CASSPTGGIQYF.